Below, 32 T cell receptor beta chains from the same sample are listed, as sequenced in a study of T-cell memory formation after mild COVID-19. TCRdb called the 5' RACE reads again in MiXCR, with one record for every CDR3 protein. The repertoire holds roughly 150,000 distinct CDR3 sequences, with 13% as singletons. Sequencing was done on a sample of PBMCs or a T cell subset sorted from them (not recorded which). All receptors derive from a man younger than 35 who had mild COVID-19 (a few samples of this study predate the infection). Cell type and time point are not known.

This clonotype has a handful of counts. V and J are TRBV12-3 or TRBV12-4 and TRBJ2-7; D is undetermined. Trimming removed 2 bases from V and 3 bases from J, with 8 bases in between. The CDR3 extends over 13 amino acids. The CDR3 loop is CASSLNRRYEQYF. As DNA, the CDR3 is TGTGCCAGCAGTTTAAACAGACGCTACGAGCAGTACTTC.

The chain carries TRBV29-1 and TRBJ2-7, with D tentatively TRBD2 (7 bases). CDR1 SQVTM and CDR2 ANQGSEA come from the germline V gene. The CDR3 is 16 amino acids. Trimming shortened V by 4 bases and J by 5 bases, and 24 bases separated the two germline ends. CDR3 sequence (DNA): TGCAGCGTTGCCCGAAGGGGGGGCAGGTCCTTAAACGAGCAGTACTTC. It codes for CSVARRGGRSLNEQYF.

The chain has TRBV28 and TRBJ2-5; perhaps TRBD1 as D (5 bases). The germline gives CDR1 MDHEN, CDR2 SYDVKM. Trimming shortened V by 3 bases and J by 4 bases, and 18 bases separated the two germline ends. The CDR3 runs 16 residues. CDR3 nucleotide sequence: TGTGCCAGCAGTTTGGATTGGTGGGGCGGCGGAGAGACCCAGTACTTC. Residues: CASSLDWWGGGETQYF.

This chain links TRBV28 with TRBJ1-2; D remains ambiguous. V lost 6 bases to trimming and J lost 5 bases, with 13 bases between them. The CDR3 runs to 13 residues. Germline V gene sequence: CDR1 MDHEN, CDR2 SYDVKM. CDR3 DNA: TGTGCCAGCAGCCGCTCAACGCGTTATGGCTACACCTTC. Protein product: CASSRSTRYGYTF.

This clonotype came up a few times. The rearrangement uses TRBV6-2 or TRBV6-3 and TRBJ2-5, with TRBD2 identical over 8 bases. CDR1 is MNHEY, CDR2 SVGEGT, per germline. The trim removed 6 bases at V and 5 bases at J, leaving 8 bases unmatched. This CDR3 region has 14 residues. The CDR3 DNA reads as TGTGCCAGCAGCCCTGCGGGGGGCCAGGAGACCCAGTACTTC. This gives the protein CASSPAGGQETQYF.

The chain links TRBV23-1 to TRBJ1-2; a weak D match, TRBD1 (6 bases). TRBV23-1 is assigned to the ORF class and has an uncertain function. V was pared by 8 bases and J by 0 bases, with 10 bases between. The CDR3 extends over 13 amino acids. CDR3 sequence: CASGQQANYGYTF. For the CDR3, the DNA is TGCGCCAGCGGACAGCAAGCTAACTATGGCTACACCTTC.

V usage is TRBV6-2 or TRBV6-3 and J usage is TRBJ2-1; D gene uncertain. The CDR3 has 14 residues. With 6 bases removed from V and 7 bases from J, the gap between germline ends came to 16 bases. Germline lookup yields CDR1 MNHEY and CDR2 SVGEGT. Here the CDR3 reads CASSRGPAENEQFF. CDR3 in DNA: TGTGCCAGCAGCAGAGGCCCCGCAGAGAATGAGCAGTTCTTC.

This clonotype was recorded a few times. The chain couples TRBV6-6 to TRBJ1-2; D call uncertain. Germline CDR1 MNHNY, CDR2 SVGAGI (reference sequence). The CDR3 loop spans 11 amino acids. The ends were cut back, 3 bases at V and 1 base at J, with 0 bases in the middle. Written as DNA, the CDR3 is TGTGCCAGCAGTTATAACTATGGCTACACCTTC. This encodes CASSYNYGYTF.

This clonotype is medium-sized (0.01 to 0.1%). The V call is TRBV5-1, the J call TRBJ1-1; D is possibly TRBD1 (6 bases). Germline V gene sequence: CDR1 SGHRS, CDR2 YFSETQ. The germline V and J ends were trimmed by 4 bases and 3 bases, with 13 bases remaining between them. The CDR3 sequence is 14 residues long. In DNA form, the CDR3 reads TGCGCCAGCAGCACCAGGGGCTCGGACACTGAAGCTTTCTTT. This sequence encodes CASSTRGSDTEAFF.

The chain is built from TRBV7-9 and TRBJ1-4; 8 bases agree with TRBD1. This CDR3 is built from 15 residues. Trimming took 4 bases from V and 4 from J; bases not matched to a gene: 5. CDR1 SEHNR and CDR2 FQNEAQ come from the germline V gene (reference sequence). CDR3 DNA: TGTGCCAGCAGCTCCCGGACAGGGCGTAATGAAAAACTGTTTTTT. Its protein is CASSSRTGRNEKLFF.

The rearrangement joins TRBV2 to TRBJ1-2; tentative D call: TRBD1 (6 bases). V lost 6 bases and J lost 4, with 12 bases in between. This CDR3 has 13 amino acids. Germline values: CDR1 SNHLY, CDR2 FYNNEI. CDR3 protein: CASRPGVFYGYTF. CDR3 DNA: TGTGCCAGCAGGCCAGGGGTCTTCTATGGCTACACCTTC. The full variable domain, rest sourced from reference TRBV2 and TRBJ1-2, is EPEVTQTPSHQVTQMGQEVILRCVPISNHLYFYWYRQILGQKVEFLVSFYNNEISEKSEIFDDQFSVERPDGSNFTLKIRSTKLEDSAMYFCASRPGVFYGYTFGSGTRLTVV.

This clonotype was counted ten times or more. This chain uses TRBV4-3 with TRBJ2-1, with TRBD2 matching 11 bases. The ends lost 0 bases at V and 4 bases at J; junction bases unmatched: 5. This CDR3 contains 17 residues. The V gene's germline CDR1 is LGHNA and CDR2 YSLEER. The CDR3 DNA reads TGCGCCAGCAGCCAAGATCTGGGGACTAGCGGTTACAATGAGCAGTTCTTC. Its protein product is CASSQDLGTSGYNEQFF.

This chain connects TRBV4-3 to TRBJ2-3; TRBD1 is a possible D gene (6 bases). The CDR3 covers 15 residues. CDR1 and CDR2 (germline): LGHNA, YSLEER. Trimming removed 8 bases at V and 2 bases at J, with 17 bases between. CDR3 sequence reads: CASSRLQGFTDTQYF. Here the CDR3 DNA reads TGCGCCAGCTCGCGCTTACAGGGATTCACAGATACGCAGTATTTT.

This chain uses TRBV18 with TRBJ1-2; D gene uncertain. Per germline, CDR1 KGHSH and CDR2 LQKENI. V lost 3 bases, J lost 5 bases, and 10 bases lay in between. The CDR3 is 13 residues long. CDR3 sequence reads: CASSPLNGYGYTF. DNA for the CDR3: TGTGCCAGCTCACCTCTCAACGGGTATGGCTACACCTTC.

This clonotype has a count of ten or more. The chain employs TRBV20-1 and TRBJ1-5; D unresolved. Germline V gene sequence: CDR1 DFQATT, CDR2 SNEGSKA (reference sequence). The germline V and J ends were trimmed by 2 bases and 0 bases, with 5 bases remaining between them. The CDR3 spans 13 residues. The CDR3 reads CSARSDSNQPQHF. The CDR3 coding sequence is TGCAGTGCTAGATCGGATAGCAATCAGCCCCAGCATTTT.

This clonotype appeared a few times. The chain uses TRBV5-1 and TRBJ2-5, with 10 bases lining up with TRBD1. Looked up from germline, CDR1 is SGHRS and CDR2 is YFSETQ. This CDR3 region has 15 residues. V shed 4 bases and J 0 bases; nucleotides not matched to a gene: 3. In DNA, the CDR3 is TGCGCCAGCAGCCCCGGGACAGGGGACCAAGAGACCCAGTACTTC. Its protein is CASSPGTGDQETQYF.

The rearrangement joins TRBV12-3 or TRBV12-4 to TRBJ1-1, with 8 bases identical to TRBD1. The CDR3 covers 12 residues. V dropped 6 bases and J dropped 8; count of bases not matched to a gene: 5. Here the CDR3 reads CASSQRDREAFF. The CDR3 DNA sequence: TGTGCCAGCAGCCAAAGGGACAGGGAAGCTTTCTTT.

This clonotype was counted between two and nine times. V is TRBV28 and J is TRBJ1-5; 10 bases line up with TRBD1. V was clipped by 2 bases and J by 1 base; unmatched bases: 11. The CDR3 spans 19 residues. The V gene's germline CDR1 is MDHEN and CDR2 SYDVKM. Written as DNA, the CDR3 is TGTGCCAGCAGTTTAAAAAAGACAGGGGGCCGTTGGAGCAATCAGCCCCAGCATTTT. This sequence encodes CASSLKKTGGRWSNQPQHF.

This clonotype was observed a handful of times. The rearrangement links TRBV7-3 to TRBJ2-1; 7 nucleotides align to TRBD1. Unmatched junction bases numbered 5, after V lost 5 bases and J lost 7 bases. Germline V gene sequence: CDR1 SGHTA, CDR2 FQGTGA. This CDR3 contains 13 residues. CDR3 DNA: TGTGCCAGCAGCCGTGACAGGGATAATGAGCAGTTCTTC. Translated, it gives CASSRDRDNEQFF.

This clonotype was found a few times. The chain links TRBV12-3 or TRBV12-4 to TRBJ1-2; possible D gene TRBD1, 6 bases. This CDR3 has 13 residues. Trimming removed 3 bases from V and 6 bases from J, with 11 bases in between. In DNA form, the CDR3 reads TGTGCCAGCAGTTTGGGGGCGCTCGATGGCTACACCTTC. Translated: CASSLGALDGYTF.

This clonotype was picked up a small number of times. The J gene is TRBJ1-2, the V gene TRBV5-1; D uncertain. The CDR3 is 16 amino acids. V lost 4 bases and J lost 8, with 24 bases in between. In germline, CDR1 is SGHRS, CDR2 YFSETQ. The chain's CDR3 is CASSPRQRLFLYGYTF. CDR3 coding DNA: TGCGCCAGCAGCCCTCGACAAAGACTCTTCCTTTACGGCTACACCTTC. The full variable domain, its missing parts supplied by reference TRBV5-1 and TRBJ1-2, is KAGVTQTPRYLIKTRGQQVTLSCSPISGHRSVSWYQQTPGQGLQFLFEYFSETQRNKGNFPGRFSGRQFSNSRSEMNVSTLELGDSALYLCASSPRQRLFLYGYTFGSGTRLTVV.

Notes on this clonotype: At one end, the junction sequence differs from germline, possibly due to a read error. The V and J genes are TRBV7-7 and TRBJ1-5; D ambiguous. This CDR3 contains 19 residues. Germline CDR1 is SSHAT and CDR2 is FNYEAQ (reference sequence). The CDR3 sequence is CASSASSGISGWGNQPQHF. In DNA, the CDR3 is TGTGCTAGCAGCGCGTCCTCGGGGATATCTGGATGGGGCAATCAGCCCCAGCATTTT.

This clonotype was detected a few times. The rearrangement joins TRBV7-2 to TRBJ1-3; D gene uncertain. V was shortened by 6 bases and J by 0 bases, with 9 bases between the two germline ends. Germline CDR1 reads SGHTA; CDR2 reads FQGNSA. The CDR3 is made up of 14 amino acids. CDR3 sequence reads: CASSLWGSGNTIYF. The DNA for the CDR3 is TGTGCCAGCAGTCTGTGGGGCTCTGGAAACACCATATATTTT.

This clonotype was detected only a few times. This chain uses TRBV7-9 with TRBJ2-1; D unresolved. The CDR3 length is 8 residues. With 1 base removed from V and 14 bases from J, the gap between germline ends came to 0 bases. The germline CDR1 and CDR2 sequences are SEHNR and FQNEAQ (reference sequence). The CDR3 DNA reads TGTGCCAGCAGCTTAGAGTTCTTC. Protein: CASSLEFF. Full variable domain (remainder filled in from reference TRBV7-9 and TRBJ2-1): DTGVSQNPRHKITKRGQNVTFRCDPISEHNRLYWYRQTLGQGPEFLTYFQNEAQLEKSRLLSDRFSAERPKGSFSTLEIQRTEQGDSAMYLCASSLEFFGPGTRLTVL.

At least ten counts were recorded for this clonotype. The J gene is TRBJ2-3, the V gene TRBV29-1, with 8 bases identical to TRBD2. Germline V gene data show CDR1 as SQVTM and CDR2 as ANQGSEA. J was trimmed by 4 bases and V by 5 bases; bases with no gene match: 14. CDR3 size: 16 residues. Here the CDR3 DNA reads TGCAGCGTTTCCCCTGCGAGCGGGGGTGTCGCAGATACGCAGTATTTT. As protein: CSVSPASGGVADTQYF.

This clonotype was picked up a small number of times. The chain uses TRBV2 and TRBJ1-5; D unresolved. This CDR3 spans 12 amino acids. CDR1 is SNHLY and CDR2 is FYNNEI in the germline V gene. Trimming took 3 bases from V and 7 from J, leaving 7 bases between them. The CDR3 sequence: CASSDWYQPQHF. The CDR3 DNA follows: TGTGCCAGCAGTGACTGGTACCAGCCCCAGCATTTT.

V usage is TRBV7-2 and J usage is TRBJ2-3, with D perhaps TRBD2 (6 bases). With 1 base removed from V and 4 bases from J, the gap between germline ends came to 6 bases. CDR1 and CDR2 from the germline V gene are SGHTA and FQGNSA. The CDR3 spans 13 residues. The CDR3 loop is CASSLGDSDTQYF. The CDR3 region has the DNA TGTGCCAGCAGCTTAGGGGACTCAGATACGCAGTATTTT. The variable domain in full, completed from reference TRBV7-2 and TRBJ2-3, reads GAGVSQSPSNKVTEKGKDVELRCDPISGHTALYWYRQSLGQGLEFLIYFQGNSAPDKSGLPSDRFSAERTGGSVSTLTIQRTQQEDSAVYLCASSLGDSDTQYFGPGTRLTVL.

This clonotype was recorded at least ten times. The chain couples TRBV5-1 to TRBJ1-1, with D unclear. The CDR3 covers 13 residues. The V gene's germline CDR1 is SGHRS and CDR2 YFSETQ. V was pared by 4 bases and J by 4 bases, with 11 bases between. The chain's CDR3 is CASSREGSTEAFF. The CDR3 bases are TGCGCCAGCAGCCGGGAAGGGAGCACTGAAGCTTTCTTT.

This clonotype was observed many times. V usage is TRBV5-5 and J usage is TRBJ2-3; unclear D gene. Germline CDR1 is SGHKS and CDR2 is YYEKEE (reference sequence). Trimming took off 0 bases at V and 11 bases at J, with 7 bases between the two ends. The CDR3 loop spans 11 amino acids. For the CDR3, the DNA is TGTGCCAGCAGCTTGGAATCAGGGCAGTATTTT. It is translated as CASSLESGQYF.

The chain has TRBV12-3 or TRBV12-4 and TRBJ1-6; TRBD1 is a possible D gene (6 bases). This CDR3 has 15 residues. V was pared by 5 bases and J by 5 bases, with 13 bases between. DNA for the CDR3: TGTGCCAGCAGTCGGGGGGCGGGCCATAATTCACCCCTCCACTTT. Translating it yields CASSRGAGHNSPLHF.

This clonotype has ten or more counts. V is TRBV7-8 and J is TRBJ2-3; D may be TRBD1 (6 bases). Germline V lookup: CDR1 SGHVS, CDR2 FQNEAQ. The CDR3 has 13 residues. The V and J ends lost 10 bases and 5 bases respectively, with 16 bases between them. The CDR3 loop is CATGDGARDTQYF. The CDR3, as DNA: TGTGCCACAGGGGACGGAGCAAGAGATACGCAGTATTTT. The variable domain in full, completed from reference TRBV7-8 and TRBJ2-3, reads GAGVSQSPRYKVAKRGQDVALRCDPISGHVSLFWYQQALGQGPEFLTYFQNEAQLDKSGLPSDRFFAERPEGSVSTLKIQRTQQEDSAVYLCATGDGARDTQYFGPGTRLTVL.

This clonotype was observed a few times. The V and J genes are TRBV3-1 and TRBJ1-3; D uncertain. Per germline, CDR1 LGHDT and CDR2 YNNKEL (reference sequence). There are 13 residues in the CDR3. Trimming stripped 6 bases from V and 1 base from J, with 7 bases between. The DNA for the CDR3 is TGTGCCAGCAGTCTGTGGTCTGGAAACACCATATATTTT. Translation: CASSLWSGNTIYF.